The 8 T cell receptor beta chains below all came from one sample that was sequenced in a study of OX40 agonist ivuxolimab in advanced cancers. The repertoire was sequenced with immunoSEQ multiplex PCR; TCRdb's copy has only in-frame clones and lacks some. This sample has under 20,000 clones, with 75% to 80% found just once. The sequencing used CD4+ or CD8+ T cells sorted from blood, collected in a trial of the OX40 agonist ivuxolimab. These receptors all come from an adult with an advanced solid tumor such as melanoma, head and neck, liver or kidney cancer.

A few counts support this clone. The sample contains more than one DNA sequence encoding this CDR3. This chain uses TRBV6-5 with TRBJ1-3; D remains ambiguous. This CDR3 contains 15 residues. The V gene lost 2 bases and the J gene lost 0 bases, with 8 bases spanning the gap. Per germline, CDR1 MNHEY and CDR2 SVGAGI. In nucleotides, the CDR3 is TGTGCCAGCAGTTACGTGGGATCCTCTGGAAACACCATATATTTT. Protein: CASSYVGSSGNTIYF.

This clone has just a few counts. The CDR3 sequence is CAWSGDRQGSGYTF. The CDR3 nucleotides are TGTGCCTGGAGTGGGGATCGACAGGGGAGTGGCTACACCTTC. The V call is TRBV30, the J call TRBJ1-2; TRBD1 agrees at 8 bases. The CDR3 runs 14 residues. With V trimmed by 1 base and J by 7 bases, 8 bases remained unmatched. The germline gives CDR1 GTSNPN, CDR2 SVGIG (reference sequence).

V usage is TRBV6-4 and J usage is TRBJ2-3; tentative D call: TRBD1 (7 bases). CDR1 and CDR2 from the germline V gene are MRHNA and SNTAGT. CDR3 length equals 14 residues. V gave up 8 bases and J gave up 1 base, with 13 bases separating them. This CDR3 is CASGTGEGTDTQYF. The CDR3 bases are TGTGCCAGCGGAACAGGGGAGGGCACAGATACGCAGTATTTT.

The DNA of the CDR3 is TGCGCCAGCAGTGAGGCGAATCAGCCCCAGCATTTT. Amino acids: CASSEANQPQHF. V usage is TRBV10-1 and J usage is TRBJ1-5; no reliable D call. This CDR3 contains 12 residues. V lost 2 bases and J lost 4, with 3 bases in between. Germline values: CDR1 WNHNN, CDR2 SYGVQD (reference sequence).

The CDR3, as DNA: TGTGCCAGCAGTTTGTCAGGTGGGGGGTGGTACTTC. It translates to CASSLSGGGWYF. The V and J genes are TRBV28 and TRBJ2-7, with D perhaps TRBD2 (6 bases). This CDR3 has 12 residues. The V end was cut by 3 bases, the J end by 12 bases, with 15 bases between. CDR1 MDHEN and CDR2 SYDVKM come from the germline V gene.

V gene TRBV11-2 combines with J gene TRBJ2-5; TRBD2 might be the D (5 bases). The CDR3 consists of 16 residues. Germline CDR1 and CDR2: SGHAT and FQNNGV. V was pared by 0 bases and J by 2 bases, with 13 bases between. The CDR3, as DNA: TGTGCCAGCAGCTTAGATCGTGAGGGCGGTCAAGAGACCCAGTACTTC. Translation gives CASSLDREGGQETQYF.

The chain employs TRBV27 and TRBJ2-7; D is perhaps TRBD1 (6 bases). Trimming removed 6 bases at V and 1 base at J, with 16 bases between. The germline CDR1 and CDR2 sequences are MNHEY and SMNVEV (reference sequence). The CDR3 has 15 residues. CDR3 loop: CASRKKRDISYEQYF. In nucleotides, the CDR3 is TGTGCCAGCAGAAAGAAAAGGGACATATCCTACGAGCAGTACTTC.

CDR3 in DNA: TGTGCCAGCAGCTTTATCCAGGGCTACGAGCAGTACTTC. As protein: CASSFIQGYEQYF. The gene calls are TRBV5-6 and TRBJ2-7, with D possibly TRBD1 on 5 matching bases. V lost 2 bases and J 3 bases, leaving 9 bases between the germline ends. Germline assignment: CDR1 SGHDT and CDR2 YYEEEE. This CDR3 comprises 13 residues. The variable domain in full, completed from reference TRBV5-6 and TRBJ2-7, reads DAGVTQSPTHLIKTRGQQVTLRCSPKSGHDTVSWYQQALGQGPQFIFQYYEEEERQRGNFPDRFSGHQFPNYSSELNVNALLLGDSALYLCASSFIQGYEQYFGPGTRLTVT.